The TCR beta chain described here comes from a study of Graves' ophthalmopathy and Graves' hyperthyroidism. Findings and caveats of the study: With over 85% sensitivity and 81.08% specificity, a 13-signature model separated ophthalmopathy from stable hyperthyroidism. The authors also found most expanded thyroid clonotypes above 0.001 frequency in blood.

The study enrolled ophthalmopathy donors with moderate-to-severe activity, CAS ≥3, NOSPECS ≥4 and duration under 3 months. Amplification from RNA transcripts yielded the TCR beta CDR3 regions. An initial RT-PCR round employing HTBI primers preceded a second-round multiplex PCR. TCRdb passed the multiplex PCR reads through MiXCR, listing each CDR3 protein once. The sample has roughly 170,000 distinct CDR3 sequences, 39% seen once. The V gene's germline CDR1 is MNHEY and CDR2 SVGAGI. Trimming stripped 7 bases from V and 2 bases from J, with 6 bases between. The CDR3 totals 11 residues. This clonotype was counted many times. Its matching antigen is unknown.

Sequencing was carried out using peripheral blood. The chain joins TRBV6-5 to TRBJ2-7; no firm D call. The receptor was isolated from a man aged 30-40 years with Graves' ophthalmopathy. The CDR3 loop is CASTFAYEQYF. The DNA for the CDR3 is TGTGCCAGCACGTTTGCCTACGAGCAGTACTTC.